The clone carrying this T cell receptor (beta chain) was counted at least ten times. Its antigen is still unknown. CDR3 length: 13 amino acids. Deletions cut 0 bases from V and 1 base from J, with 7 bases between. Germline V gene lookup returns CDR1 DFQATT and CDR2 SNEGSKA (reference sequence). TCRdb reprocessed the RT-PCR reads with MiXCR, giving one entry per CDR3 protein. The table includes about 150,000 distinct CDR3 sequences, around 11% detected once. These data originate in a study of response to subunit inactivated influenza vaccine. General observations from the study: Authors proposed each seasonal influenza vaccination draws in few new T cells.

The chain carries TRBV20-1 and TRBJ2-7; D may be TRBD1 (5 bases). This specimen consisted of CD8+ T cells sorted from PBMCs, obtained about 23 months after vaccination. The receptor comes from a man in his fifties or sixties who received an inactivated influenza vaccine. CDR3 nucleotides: TGCAGTGCTAGAGACAGGGCGTCCTACGAGCAGTACTTC. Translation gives CSARDRASYEQYF.